A selection of T cell receptor beta chains follows, all from one sample in a study of tissue T cells after allogeneic stem cell transplantation. The assay was immunoSEQ multiplex PCR, and TCRdb's table has in-frame clones only and misses some. The table has about 4,800 clones, more than 60% seen once. The material was tissue from the colon, obtained at autopsy. Every receptor here comes from a female donor older than 55 with lung cancer. The CDR3 runs from the conserved cysteine through the conserved F or W. A D gene is named only where the DNA matches it firmly. Rows may omit the clone size; those that give it use once, few, many or a size class.

>TRBV5-6|TRBJ2-1|NA|NA
CASSLEAGRVYNEQFF
TGTGCCAGCAGCTTGGAGGCGGGAAGAGTCTACAATGAGCAGTTCTTC
>TRBV5-1|TRBJ2-5|NA|TRBD2
CASKASGILVKETQYF
TGCGCCAGCAAGGCTAGCGGGATATTGGTCAAGGAGACCCAGTACTTC
>TRBV11-3|TRBJ2-7|NA|TRBD1
CASSPGTGDHEQYF
TGTGCCAGCAGCCCTGGGACAGGGGACCACGAGCAGTACTTC
>TRBV5-1|TRBJ2-7|NA|TRBD1
CASSLVVGQGAYEQYF
TGCGCCAGCAGCTTGGTGGTGGGACAGGGCGCCTACGAGCAGTACTTC
>TRBV2|TRBJ1-4|NA|TRBD1
CASSRTTAQGEKLFF
TGTGCCAGCAGTCGGACGACAGCACAGGGGGAAAAACTGTTTTTT
>TRBV6-1|TRBJ1-2|NA|NA
CASSENIGGSYGYTF
TGTGCCAGCAGTGAAAATATCGGGGGTAGCTATGGCTACACCTTC
>TRBV10-2|TRBJ2-1|NA|TRBD2
CASSGLASYNEQFF
TGCGCCAGCAGCGGACTAGCCTCCTACAATGAGCAGTTCTTC
>TRBV9|TRBJ2-1|NA|NA
CASSVAGSVGNEQFF
TGTGCCAGCAGCGTAGCTGGGAGTGTGGGAAATGAGCAGTTCTTC
>TRBV12-5|TRBJ2-2|NA|TRBD1
CASGLGQGETGELFF
TGTGCTAGTGGCCTCGGACAGGGGGAAACCGGGGAGCTGTTTTTT
>TRBV7-2|TRBJ1-4|NA|NA
CASSLSQGGLEKLFF
TGTGCCAGCAGCTTATCCCAGGGAGGATTGGAAAAACTGTTTTTT
>TRBV5-3|TRBJ2-3|once|TRBD2
CARSPLAEGVTDTQYF
TGTGCCAGAAGCCCACTAGCGGAGGGGGTAACGGATACGCAGTATTTT
>TRBV7-2|TRBJ2-5|NA|NA
CASSLAHGPAETQYF
TGTGCCAGCAGCTTAGCGCATGGTCCCGCGGAGACCCAGTACTTC
>TRBV6-6|TRBJ1-6|large|NA
CASSYRAEGSPLHF
TGTGCCAGCAGTTACCGGGCCGAGGGTTCACCCCTCCACTTT
>TRBV6-2/TRBV6-3|TRBJ2-2|NA|TRBD1
CASSHRGRNTGELFF
TGTGCCAGCAGCCACAGGGGGCGTAACACCGGGGAGCTGTTTTTT
>TRBV7-2|TRBJ1-1|NA|NA
CASSLALTGPTEAFF
TGTGCCAGCAGCTTAGCTTTAACAGGGCCCACTGAAGCTTTCTTT
>TRBV3-1/TRBV3-2|TRBJ2-1|NA|NA
CASSPPGWWGEQFF
TGTGCCAGCAGCCCGCCGGGGTGGTGGGGTGAGCAGTTCTTC
>TRBV6-6|TRBJ1-1|NA|NA
CASHFDSNTEAFF
TGTGCCAGCCACTTCGACTCGAACACTGAAGCTTTCTTT
>TRBV11-2|TRBJ1-1|NA|NA
CASSPRGVEMTEAFF
TGTGCCAGCAGCCCGAGAGGTGTCGAGATGACTGAAGCTTTCTTT
>TRBV6-5|TRBJ1-2|large|NA
CASSYWAGPYGYTF
TGTGCCAGCAGTTACTGGGCGGGTCCCTATGGCTACACCTTC
>TRBV7-2|TRBJ2-5|NA|TRBD1
CASSLWDRQETQYF
TGTGCCAGCAGCTTATGGGACAGACAAGAGACCCAGTACTTC
>TRBV18|TRBJ1-2|NA|TRBD1
CASSQDRSLYGYTF
TGTGCCAGCTCACAGGACAGGAGTCTCTATGGCTACACCTTC
>TRBV7-9|TRBJ1-5|NA|TRBD1
CASSPGQGASQPQHF
TGTGCCAGCAGCCCCGGACAGGGGGCTTCTCAGCCCCAGCATTTT
>TRBV30|TRBJ2-5|NA|NA
CAFMRGNQETQYF
TGTGCCTTCATGAGGGGAAACCAAGAGACCCAGTACTTC
>TRBV30|TRBJ2-6|NA|NA
CAWRTGTQSSGANVLTF
TGTGCCTGGAGAACCGGGACGCAGAGCTCTGGGGCCAACGTCCTGACTTTC
>TRBV25-1|TRBJ1-1|NA|NA
CATQGGGGTEAFF
TGTGCCACCCAAGGCGGCGGGGGCACTGAAGCTTTCTTT
>TRBV6-5|TRBJ2-2|NA|NA
CASSPRRTGELFF
TGTGCCAGCAGTCCGCGAAGGACCGGGGAGCTGTTTTTT
>TRBV6-5|TRBJ1-5|NA|NA
CASSLGSGNQPQHF
TGTGCCAGCAGTTTGGGGTCGGGCAATCAGCCCCAGCATTTT
>TRBV21-1|TRBJ1-1|NA|NA
CASSPCRGGLNTEAFF
TGTGCCAGCAGCCCCTGTCGGGGGGGTTTGAACACTGAAGCTTTCTTT
>TRBV7-2|TRBJ1-1|NA|NA
CASYTHEAFF
TGTGCCAGTTACACACATGAAGCTTTCTTT
>TRBV7-9|TRBJ2-3|NA|TRBD2
CASSWTSGSTDTQYF
TGTGCCAGCAGCTGGACTAGCGGGAGTACAGATACGCAGTATTTT
>TRBV2|TRBJ2-5|NA|TRBD1
CASRTTGVGKETQYF
TGTGCCAGCAGAACTACAGGGGTCGGGAAGGAGACCCAGTACTTC
>TRBV7-9|TRBJ2-2|NA|NA
CASSSRDFDTGELFF
TGTGCCAGCAGCTCCCGGGACTTCGACACCGGGGAGCTGTTTTTT
>TRBV25-1|TRBJ2-1|NA|NA
CASSDWGHSYNEQFF
TGTGCCAGCAGTGACTGGGGACACTCCTACAATGAGCAGTTCTTC
>TRBV12-3/TRBV12-4|TRBJ2-2|NA|NA
CASSPGPGELFF
TGTGCCAGCAGTCCTGGTCCCGGGGAGCTGTTTTTT
>TRBV15|TRBJ2-7|large|NA
CATSRDKGWEQYF
TGTGCCACCAGCAGAGATAAGGGGTGGGAGCAGTACTTC
>TRBV4-3|TRBJ1-1|NA|TRBD1
CASSQEGQGAEAFF
TGCGCCAGCAGCCAAGAGGGACAGGGGGCTGAAGCTTTCTTT
>TRBV30|TRBJ2-2|NA|NA
CAWSVGGFGELFF
TGTGCCTGGAGTGTAGGCGGATTCGGGGAGCTGTTTTTT
>TRBV13|TRBJ2-7|few|NA
CASSRGDEQYF
TGTGCCAGCAGCCGCGGGGACGAGCAGTACTTC
>TRBV6-6|TRBJ1-6|NA|NA
CASSGQSSPLHF
TGTGCCAGCAGTGGACAGTCTTCACCCCTCCACTTT
>TRBV30|TRBJ1-2|NA|NA
CAWSVLFTRGHGYTF
TGTGCCTGGAGTGTACTGTTTACCAGGGGCCATGGCTACACCTTC
>TRBV5-1|TRBJ2-1|NA|NA
CASSDGPETYNEQFF
TGCGCCAGCAGCGATGGACCCGAAACCTACAATGAGCAGTTCTTC
>TRBV2|TRBJ2-3|NA|NA
CASTDISTDTQYF
TGTGCCAGCACGGACATCTCCACAGATACGCAGTATTTT